The 18 T cell receptor beta chains presented below share a single source sample, sequenced in a study of early T cells in non-severe SARS-CoV-2 infection (dated by TCRdb to about 2021). The library was obtained by 5' RACE. The instrument given in TCRdb is NextSeq 500. TCRdb reprocessing: public reads trimmed at Q25 with fastp, clones called with MiXCR, in-frame beta chains kept. Rows merge per CDR3 protein into single entries with the most common DNA and genes. Counted in this sample were more than 45,000 distinct CDR3 sequences; 5.6% of them appeared once. Roughly 7% of the sample is held by the ten biggest clonotypes. Sample: whole blood. The receptors shown here come from an adult who was a healthcare worker with PCR-confirmed SARS-CoV-2 infection or an uninfected control (not recorded which).

This clonotype was seen more than once but under ten times. This chain links TRBV29-1 with TRBJ2-5; no reliable D call. Trimming took off 3 bases at V and 5 bases at J, with 10 bases between the two ends. Per germline, CDR1 SQVTM and CDR2 ANQGSEA. This CDR3 spans 12 amino acids. CDR3 in amino acids: CSVDDQKETQYF. In DNA form, the CDR3 reads TGCAGCGTTGATGATCAGAAGGAGACCCAGTACTTC.

This clonotype turned up a few times. The rearrangement links TRBV19 to TRBJ1-4; D is undetermined. V lost 6 bases to trimming and J lost 5 bases, with 13 bases between them. Germline-derived CDR1 and CDR2 are LNHDA and SQIVND (reference sequence). The CDR3 sequence is 14 residues long. The CDR3: CASRNRALNEKLFF. CDR3 nucleotides: TGTGCCAGTAGAAACCGGGCCCTCAATGAAAAACTGTTTTTT.

This clonotype appeared many times. The chain uses TRBV7-6 and TRBJ2-1, with a weak D call TRBD1 (5 bases). The V gene lost 1 base and the J gene lost 5 bases, with 12 bases spanning the gap. The germline CDR1 and CDR2 sequences are SGHVS and FNYEAQ. This CDR3 comprises 15 residues. The CDR3 spells CASSLGQRPNNEQFF. In DNA, the CDR3 is TGTGCCAGCAGCTTAGGACAGCGCCCTAACAATGAGCAGTTCTTC. Looking up the rest from reference TRBV7-6 and TRBJ2-1 gives the full variable domain: GAGVSQSPRYKVTKRGQDVALRCDPISGHVSLYWYRQALGQGPEFLTYFNYEAQQDKSGLPNDRFSAERPEGSISTLTIQRTEQRDSAMYRCASSLGQRPNNEQFFGPGTRLTVL.

This clonotype was detected ten times or more. The chain couples TRBV7-2 to TRBJ1-5; TRBD1 is a possible D gene (5 bases). CDR1 and CDR2 from the germline V gene are SGHTA and FQGNSA. This CDR3 is 15 amino acids long. Trimming stripped 1 base from V and 7 bases from J, with 14 bases between. CDR3 DNA: TGTGCCAGCAGCTTAGTGAGGGAGAAGGGGCAGCCCCAGCATTTT. Protein sequence: CASSLVREKGQPQHF.

The chain is built from TRBV7-9 and TRBJ1-2; D gene uncertain. Germline V CDR1 and CDR2: SEHNR, FQNEAQ (reference sequence). CDR3 length: 16 residues. The ends were cut back, 5 bases at V and 3 bases at J, with 19 bases in the middle. CDR3 DNA: TGTGCCAGCAGCATACGACGGACTGGAATAGACTATGGCTACACCTTC. It is translated as CASSIRRTGIDYGYTF.

This clonotype was counted ten times or more. The CDR3 DNA reads as TGCAGTGCTAGTTCCCCCCGCGGGAACTCCTACGAGCAGTACTTC. It translates to CSASSPRGNSYEQYF. The J gene is TRBJ2-7, the V gene TRBV20-1, with a weak D call TRBD2 (6 bases). There are 15 residues in the CDR3. V lost 3 bases to trimming and J lost 0 bases, with 15 bases between them. Germline CDR1 is DFQATT and CDR2 is SNEGSKA (reference sequence).

This clonotype was counted between two and nine times. This chain uses TRBV4-1 with TRBJ2-1; perhaps TRBD2 as D (7 bases). Per the germline V gene, CDR1 is MGHRA and CDR2 is YSYEKL. Deletions cut 1 base from V and 4 bases from J, with 14 bases between. The CDR3 is made up of 16 amino acids. CDR3 amino acids: CASSQGRGGRYNEQFF. The CDR3 region has the DNA TGCGCCAGCAGCCAAGGGAGGGGGGGCCGGTACAATGAGCAGTTCTTC.

V and J are TRBV12-3 or TRBV12-4 and TRBJ1-2, with D possibly being TRBD1 (5 bases). The germline V and J ends were trimmed by 3 bases and 4 bases, with 12 bases remaining between them. This CDR3 is built from 14 residues. CDR3 sequence (DNA): TGTGCCAGCAGTTTCGGGGCGCAGGGCTATGGCTACACCTTC. Its protein product is CASSFGAQGYGYTF.

This clonotype was recorded many times. Here the CDR3 DNA reads TGTGCCAGCAGCCGGACTAGCGGGAGGGCCCGATCCTACAATGAGCAGTTCTTC. Its protein is CASSRTSGRARSYNEQFF. The rearrangement uses TRBV6-2 or TRBV6-3 and TRBJ2-1; 15 bases are a match to TRBD2. CDR1 is MNHEY, CDR2 SVGEGT, per germline. With 6 bases clipped from V and 1 base from J, the junction kept 7 bases outside the gene matches. This CDR3 has 18 residues.

In this sample, this clonotype turned up a few times. The junction and the germline gene differ at one end; a read error may be behind it. The chain is built from TRBV20-1 and TRBJ2-4; D is perhaps TRBD1 (6 bases). CDR1 and CDR2 from the germline V gene are DFQATT and SNEGSKA (reference sequence). The CDR3 consists of 11 residues. As DNA, the CDR3 is TGCAGTGCTAGCCTCTCAAGGGGGAACGAGTTC. This codes for CSASLSRGNEF.

This clonotype appeared many times. This chain uses TRBV28 with TRBJ2-6; D ambiguous. V lost 6 bases and J lost 2, with 8 bases in between. The CDR3 is made up of 14 amino acids. Germline V gene data show CDR1 as MDHEN and CDR2 as SYDVKM. As DNA, the CDR3 is TGTGCCAGCAGGGGTCTCCCTGGGGCCAACGTCCTGACTTTC. Protein sequence: CASRGLPGANVLTF.

The sample holds many counts of this clonotype. This rearrangement joins TRBV7-8 to TRBJ1-2; perhaps TRBD1 as D (5 bases). The germline V and J ends were trimmed by 1 base and 4 bases, with 13 bases remaining between them. CDR3 size: 15 residues. Germline values: CDR1 SGHVS, CDR2 FQNEAQ. CDR3 DNA: TGTGCCAGCAGCTTAGACGGGATAGGGGCCTATGGCTACACCTTC. It is translated as CASSLDGIGAYGYTF.

At least ten counts were recorded for this clonotype. The chain links TRBV5-1 to TRBJ2-1; tentatively, D is TRBD1 (5 bases). V lost 3 bases, J lost 3 bases, and 7 bases lay in between. The CDR3 covers 13 residues. CDR1 is SGHRS and CDR2 is YFSETQ in the germline V gene. The CDR3 sequence: CASSYDSYNEQFF. In nucleotides, the CDR3 is TGCGCCAGCAGCTACGACAGCTACAATGAGCAGTTCTTC.

This clonotype was seen more than once but under ten times. This chain connects TRBV10-3 to TRBJ2-1; 7 positions agree with TRBD1. Germline V gene sequence: CDR1 ENHRY, CDR2 SYGVKD. The CDR3 sequence is 16 residues long. After removal of 6 bases from V and 0 bases from J, the junction contained 8 bases not matched to a gene. The chain's CDR3 is CAISSRTGSSYNEQFF. The CDR3 DNA reads TGTGCCATCAGCTCCCGGACAGGCAGCTCCTACAATGAGCAGTTCTTC.

This clonotype was recorded a few times. This sequence joins TRBV2 and TRBJ2-7; D remains unclear. CDR1 and CDR2 from the germline V gene are SNHLY and FYNNEI. Trimming took 3 bases from V and 2 from J, leaving 8 bases between them. There are 13 residues in the CDR3. The CDR3 loop is CASSESTPYEQYF. The DNA for the CDR3 is TGTGCCAGCAGTGAGTCGACGCCCTACGAGCAGTACTTC.

The chain couples TRBV12-5 to TRBJ2-1, with 7 bases that match TRBD1. The CDR3 consists of 15 residues. Unmatched junction bases numbered 11, after V lost 2 bases and J lost 10 bases. The V gene's germline CDR1 is LGHNT and CDR2 FRNRAP. The CDR3 sequence: CASGLPAPPRGEQFF. In nucleotides, the CDR3 is TGTGCTAGTGGTTTGCCCGCACCTCCCAGGGGGGAGCAGTTCTTC.

This clonotype has a count of ten or more. The DNA of the CDR3 is TGTGCCAGCAGCCGGGGGACAGGGAACACCGGGGAGCTGTTTTTT. Its protein is CASSRGTGNTGELFF. V usage is TRBV11-3 and J usage is TRBJ2-2; 8 bases align to TRBD1. Looked up from germline, CDR1 is SGHNT and CDR2 is YENEEA. Trimming cost V 5 bases and J 1 base; bases outside gene matches: 3. The CDR3 consists of 15 residues.

This clonotype was seen at least ten times. The chain couples TRBV20-1 to TRBJ2-1; the match to TRBD2 covers 11 bases. CDR3 length: 17 residues. The trim removed 0 bases at V and 7 bases at J, leaving 11 bases unmatched. The germline V gene has CDR1 DFQATT and CDR2 SNEGSKA (reference sequence). The CDR3 protein is CSARDPGTSGEINEQFF. In DNA, the CDR3 is TGCAGTGCTAGAGATCCGGGGACTAGCGGAGAGATTAATGAGCAGTTCTTC.